This record concerns one T cell receptor beta chain sequence. The antigen this receptor binds is unknown. From the germline J gene comes the end of the CDR3, since the read stops 3 residues before it. Every participant had a single incident cervical HPV16 infection, and women with prevalent HPV16 infections were excluded. Cervical HPV DNA was detected by MY09/MY11 PCR and genotyped by dot-blot hybridization. Approximately 15 mL of heparinized blood were centrifuged, and the buffy coat was split into aliquots, frozen at -30 degrees C, and then kept at -80 degrees C. Genomic DNA was extracted from buffy coat specimens using QIAGEN kits. V has 4 bases trimmed and J has 7 bases trimmed; junction bases matching no gene number 2. The CDR3 spans 12 residues, from the cysteine through the phenylalanine. Only the CDR3 bases that were read are kept: 27 of them, in frame from base 1. The germline V gene specifies SGHRS as CDR1 and YFSETQ as CDR2.

TCR beta CDR3 regions were amplified by multiplex PCR using the immunoSEQ assay from an average of 1200 ng genomic DNA per sample. To correct primer bias, the assay used a complete synthetic TCR repertoire to set an amplification baseline. The amplicons were sequenced using the Illumina platform. As for the authors' bioinformatics: Sequences were error-corrected by clustering with frequency ratios and a modified nearest-neighbor algorithm and were then analyzed in the immunoSEQ Analyzer with IMGT gene definitions. At each rarefaction depth, TCR richness and evenness were averaged across 20 rarefaction repeats, and any sample with fewer sequences than the depth was left out. Wilcoxon rank sum tests with FDR correction were used to compare relative abundances of V, D and J genes between the groups. In the blinded duplicates, the intraclass correlation was approximately 95% for TCR richness and averaged about 80% across 55 to 75 gene segments. Not all clones reach the TCRdb copy of this immuneACCESS table, which keeps in-frame sequences only. Checked studies attribute under half of the gap to unresolved V genes and leave the rest unexplained. D and trimming were read from the DNA, whereas the V and J calls and clone size are those reported in that table. The sample has roughly 19,000 clones on record. Under 8.5% of the sample rests with the top ten.

The data originate from a study of T cells in women clearing cervical HPV infection (dated by TCRdb to the late 2010s). Looking at the study overall: Cases were about 25 women with histologically confirmed HPV16-related CIN3 or worse, including 2 invasive cancers. The approximately 25 controls were women who cleared a single incident HPV16 infection within 12 months without developing precancer or cancer. The parent cohort enrolled 10,000 to 11,000 women aged 18 or older in Guanacaste, Costa Rica, in 1993 to 1994 and followed the women for more than six years. Among cases, blood sampling came a median of nearly 150 days after lesion detection, with an interquartile range of about 80 to 210 days. Five blinded duplicates per group were added as quality controls, so that about 60 samples were obtained: around 50 participants and roughly ten replicates. Since only a few of the women had HLA typing available, the possibility that HLA type was acting as a confounder could not be ruled out. Cases and controls were matched on age within five years and on year of sample collection. The exploratory proof-of-principle case-control study was nested within the Guanacaste HPV Natural History Study in Costa Rica and compared TCR repertoires across cervical HPV16 outcomes. Cases had a median age of around 32 years compared with just over 37 for controls, and baseline characteristics showed no significant differences between the groups. Blood from cases was collected at the visit at which the lesion was first identified, whereas blood from controls was collected once infection was no longer detected. Paper-wide results and their limitations: TRBV6-7 relative abundance was lower in cases than in controls (roughly 0.12% versus 0.17%; Bonferroni P = 0.0008). Because the number of T cells in each sample was unknown, differences in richness could reflect differing T-cell content rather than repertoire biology. CIN3+ cases had significantly higher TCR repertoire richness than controls across sequencing depths, but evenness did not differ between the groups. Random forest classifiers combining richness and V gene abundances distinguished cases from controls with an estimated AUC of roughly 0.83. Because of the cross-sectional design, the study could not determine whether the associations came before infection or resulted from infection, and neither effector/memory subsets nor HPV-specific T cells were isolated.

The receptor comes from a woman between 18 and 70 years old with a cervical HPV16 infection that either progressed to CIN3+ or cleared (not recorded which). Sequenced sample: blood buffy coat. The chain was built from TRBV5-1 and TRBJ2-1; 7 bases in the middle match TRBD2. The CDR3 reads CASSSGTNEQFF. CDR3 DNA, as far as it was read: TGCGCCAGCAGCAGCGGGACGAATGAG.